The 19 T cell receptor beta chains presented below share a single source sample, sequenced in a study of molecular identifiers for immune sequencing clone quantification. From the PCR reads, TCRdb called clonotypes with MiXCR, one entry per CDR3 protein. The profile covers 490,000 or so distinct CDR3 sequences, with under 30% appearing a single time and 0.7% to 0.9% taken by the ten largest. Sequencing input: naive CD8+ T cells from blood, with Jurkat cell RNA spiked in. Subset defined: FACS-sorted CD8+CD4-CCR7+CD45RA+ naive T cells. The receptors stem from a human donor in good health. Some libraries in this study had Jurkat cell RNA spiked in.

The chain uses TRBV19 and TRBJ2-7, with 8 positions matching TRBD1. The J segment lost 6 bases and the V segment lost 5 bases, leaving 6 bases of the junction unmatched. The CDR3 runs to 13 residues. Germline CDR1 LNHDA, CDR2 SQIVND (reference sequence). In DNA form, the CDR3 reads TGTGCCAGTAGTGTAACAGGGGGTCTCGAGCAGTACTTC. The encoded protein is CASSVTGGLEQYF.

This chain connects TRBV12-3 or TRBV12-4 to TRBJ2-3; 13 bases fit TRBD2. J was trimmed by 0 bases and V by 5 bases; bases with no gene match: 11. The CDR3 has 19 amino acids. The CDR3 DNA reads TGTGCCAGCAGTACGACTCGGACTAGCGGGGGTGGGAGCACAGATACGCAGTATTTT. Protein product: CASSTTRTSGGGSTDTQYF.

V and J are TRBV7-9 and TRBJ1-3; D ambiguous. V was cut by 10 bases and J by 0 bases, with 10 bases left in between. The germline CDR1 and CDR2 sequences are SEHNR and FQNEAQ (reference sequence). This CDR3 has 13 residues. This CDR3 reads CATLVNSGNTIYF. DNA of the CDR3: TGTGCCACCCTCGTCAACTCTGGAAACACCATATATTTT.

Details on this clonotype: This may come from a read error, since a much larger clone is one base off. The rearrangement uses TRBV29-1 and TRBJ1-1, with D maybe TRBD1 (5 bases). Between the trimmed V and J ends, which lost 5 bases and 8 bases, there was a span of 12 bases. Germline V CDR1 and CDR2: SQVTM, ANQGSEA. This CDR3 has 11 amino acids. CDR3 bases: TGCAGCGTTTATGGGGGGACGGAAGCTTTCTTT. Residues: CSVYGGTEAFF.

The CDR3 is CASSPRKGGAGDTQYF. For the CDR3, the DNA is TGTGCCAGCAGCCCGCGAAAAGGGGGCGCAGGGGATACGCAGTATTTT. The chain couples TRBV7-3 to TRBJ2-3; 7 bases are shared with TRBD1. The CDR3 loop spans 16 amino acids. Looked up from germline, CDR1 is SGHTA and CDR2 is FQGTGA. Trimming took 5 bases from V and 6 from J; bases not matched to a gene: 14.

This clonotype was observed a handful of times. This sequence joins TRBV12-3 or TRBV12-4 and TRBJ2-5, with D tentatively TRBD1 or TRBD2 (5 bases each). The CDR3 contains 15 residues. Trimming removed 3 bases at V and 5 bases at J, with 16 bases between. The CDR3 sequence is CASSFVMGTHETQYF. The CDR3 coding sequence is TGTGCCAGCAGTTTTGTAATGGGGACGCACGAGACCCAGTACTTC.

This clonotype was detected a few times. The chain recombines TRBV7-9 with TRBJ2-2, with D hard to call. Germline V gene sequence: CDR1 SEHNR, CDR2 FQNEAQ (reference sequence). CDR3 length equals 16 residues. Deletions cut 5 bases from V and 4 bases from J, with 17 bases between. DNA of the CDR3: TGTGCCAGCAGCCATGCGGCCCAGGCTCCCACCGGGGAGCTGTTTTTT. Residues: CASSHAAQAPTGELFF. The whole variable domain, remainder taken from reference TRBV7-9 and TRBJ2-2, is DTGVSQNPRHKITKRGQNVTFRCDPISEHNRLYWYRQTLGQGPEFLTYFQNEAQLEKSRLLSDRFSAERPKGSFSTLEIQRTEQGDSAMYLCASSHAAQAPTGELFFGEGSRLTVL.

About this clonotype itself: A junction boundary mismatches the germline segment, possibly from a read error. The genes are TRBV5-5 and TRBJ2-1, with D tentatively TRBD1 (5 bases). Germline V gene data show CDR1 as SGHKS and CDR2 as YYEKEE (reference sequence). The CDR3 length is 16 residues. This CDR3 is CTSSLDLGLPYNEQFF. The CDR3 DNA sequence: TGTACCAGCAGCTTGGATTTGGGGCTCCCCTACAATGAGCAGTTCTTC. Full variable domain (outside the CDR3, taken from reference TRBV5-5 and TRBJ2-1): DAGVTQSPTHLIKTRGQQVTLRCSPISGHKSVSWYQQVLGQGPQFIFQYYEKEERGRGNFPDRFSARQFPNYSSELNVNALLLGDSALYLCTSSLDLGLPYNEQFFGPGTRLTVL.

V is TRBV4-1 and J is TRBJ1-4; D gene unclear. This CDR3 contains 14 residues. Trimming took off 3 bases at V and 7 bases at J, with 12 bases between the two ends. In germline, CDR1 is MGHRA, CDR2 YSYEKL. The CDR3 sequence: CASSQRMGFEKLFF. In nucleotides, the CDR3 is TGCGCCAGCAGCCAGCGAATGGGGTTTGAAAAACTGTTTTTT.

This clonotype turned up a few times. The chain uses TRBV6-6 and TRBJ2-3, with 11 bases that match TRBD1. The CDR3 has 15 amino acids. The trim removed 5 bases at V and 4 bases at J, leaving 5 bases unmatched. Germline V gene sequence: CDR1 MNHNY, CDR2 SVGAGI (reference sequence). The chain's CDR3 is CASSTLDRGPDTQYF. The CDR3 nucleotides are TGTGCCAGCAGTACCCTGGACAGGGGGCCAGATACGCAGTATTTT.

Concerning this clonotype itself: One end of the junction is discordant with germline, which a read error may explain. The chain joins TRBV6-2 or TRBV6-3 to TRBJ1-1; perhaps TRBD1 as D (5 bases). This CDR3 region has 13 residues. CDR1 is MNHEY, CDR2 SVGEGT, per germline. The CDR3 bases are TGTGCCAGCAGTTATGGGGGGAGCCCCGAAGTTTTCTTT. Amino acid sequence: CASSYGGSPEVFF.

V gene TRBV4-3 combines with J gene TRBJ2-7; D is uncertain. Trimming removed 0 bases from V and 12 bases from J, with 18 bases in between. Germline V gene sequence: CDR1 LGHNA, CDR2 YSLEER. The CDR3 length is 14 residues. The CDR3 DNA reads TGCGCCAGCAGCCAAGATGCCGGGTCCTACCAGCCGTACTTC. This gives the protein CASSQDAGSYQPYF.

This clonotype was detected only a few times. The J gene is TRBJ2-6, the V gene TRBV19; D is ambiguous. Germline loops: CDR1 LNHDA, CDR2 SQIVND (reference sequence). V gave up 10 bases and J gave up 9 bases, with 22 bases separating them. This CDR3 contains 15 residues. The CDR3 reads CATSVTTGSGNVLTF. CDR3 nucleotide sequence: TGTGCCACTTCCGTGACGACCGGTTCCGGCAACGTCCTGACTTTC.

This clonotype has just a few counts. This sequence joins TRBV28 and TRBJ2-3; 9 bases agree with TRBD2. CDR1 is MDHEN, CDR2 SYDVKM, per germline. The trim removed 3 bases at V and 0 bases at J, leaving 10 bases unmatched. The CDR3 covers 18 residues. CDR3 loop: CASSLIAGEITSTDTQYF. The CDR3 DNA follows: TGTGCCAGCAGTTTGATAGCGGGAGAGATCACTAGCACAGATACGCAGTATTTT. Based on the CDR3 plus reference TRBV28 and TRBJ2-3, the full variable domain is DVKVTQSSRYLVKRTGEKVFLECVQDMDHENMFWYRQDPGLGLRLIYFSYDVKMKEKGDIPEGYSVSREKKERFSLILESASTNQTSMYLCASSLIAGEITSTDTQYFGPGTRLTVL.

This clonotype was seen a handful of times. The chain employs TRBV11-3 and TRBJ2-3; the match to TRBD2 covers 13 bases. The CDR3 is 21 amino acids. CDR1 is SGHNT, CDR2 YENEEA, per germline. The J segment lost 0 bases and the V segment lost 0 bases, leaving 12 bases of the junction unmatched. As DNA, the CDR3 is TGTGCCAGCAGCTTAGATAAACTAGCGGGAGGGCCGAACCGAAGCACAGATACGCAGTATTTT. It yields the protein CASSLDKLAGGPNRSTDTQYF.

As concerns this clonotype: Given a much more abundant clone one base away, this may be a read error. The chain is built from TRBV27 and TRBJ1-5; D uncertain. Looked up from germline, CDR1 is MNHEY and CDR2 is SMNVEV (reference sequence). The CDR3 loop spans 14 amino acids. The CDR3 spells CASSLQAWGQRQHF. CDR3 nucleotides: TGTGCCAGCAGCCTCCAGGCGTGGGGTCAGCGCCAGCATTTT.

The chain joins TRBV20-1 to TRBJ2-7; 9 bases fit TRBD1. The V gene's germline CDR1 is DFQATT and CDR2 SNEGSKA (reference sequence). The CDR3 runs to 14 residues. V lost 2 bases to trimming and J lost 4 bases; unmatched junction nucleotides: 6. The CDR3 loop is CSARRDRGIYEQYF. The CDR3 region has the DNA TGCAGTGCTAGACGAGACAGGGGGATATACGAGCAGTACTTC.

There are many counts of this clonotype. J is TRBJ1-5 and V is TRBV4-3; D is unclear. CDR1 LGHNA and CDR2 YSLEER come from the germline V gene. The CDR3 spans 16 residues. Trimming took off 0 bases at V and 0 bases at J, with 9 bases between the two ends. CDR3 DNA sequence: TGCGCCAGCAGCCAAGACAGGATTTATAGCAATCAGCCCCAGCATTTT. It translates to CASSQDRIYSNQPQHF.

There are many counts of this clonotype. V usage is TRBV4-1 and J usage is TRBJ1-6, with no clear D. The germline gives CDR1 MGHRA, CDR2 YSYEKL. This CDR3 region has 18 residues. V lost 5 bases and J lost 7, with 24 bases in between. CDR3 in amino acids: CASSIRELRADGNSPLHF. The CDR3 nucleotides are TGCGCCAGCAGCATAAGAGAACTCCGGGCGGACGGCAATTCACCCCTCCACTTT.